The 16 T cell receptor beta chains given below trace back to one sample, sequenced in a study of T cells in Graves' hyperthyroidism and ophthalmopathy. Researchers took RNA transcripts and amplified the TCR beta CDR3 regions from them. Initially, a first-round RT-PCR of the TCR CDR3 employed the HTBI primer set. TCRdb passed the multiplex PCR reads through MiXCR, listing each CDR3 protein once. In the table there are 490,000 or so distinct CDR3 sequences, nearly 20% of which are singletons. Sequenced material: blood. The receptor set was obtained from a man aged 40-49 years with Graves' ophthalmopathy.

For this clonotype: With a much larger clone just one base away, this may be a read error. V is TRBV7-2 and J is TRBJ2-7; 8 bases align to TRBD1. Per germline, CDR1 SGHTA and CDR2 FQGNSA. The CDR3 consists of 15 residues. The CDR3 coding sequence is TGTGCCTGCAGCTTAGGTCCCGGACAGGGCTACGAGCAGTACTTC. As protein: CACSLGPGQGYEQYF.

The chain links TRBV2 to TRBJ1-4; 7 nucleotides agree with TRBD1. Losses at the gene ends were 4 bases for V and 10 bases for J; bases not matched to a gene: 6. The germline gives CDR1 SNHLY, CDR2 FYNNEI. CDR3 length: 13 residues. The DNA for the CDR3 is TGTGCCAGCAGTGTCCAGGGGGTTTCAAAACTGTTTTTT. Protein product: CASSVQGVSKLFF.

The chain has TRBV7-2 and TRBJ1-4, with D uncertain. Germline V lookup: CDR1 SGHTA, CDR2 FQGNSA. This CDR3 contains 13 residues. V lost 2 bases to trimming and J lost 4 bases, with 5 bases between them. The CDR3 loop reads CASSLMGNEKLFF. The CDR3 nucleotides are TGTGCCAGCAGCTTAATGGGTAATGAAAAACTGTTTTTT. Based on the CDR3 plus reference TRBV7-2 and TRBJ1-4, the full variable domain is GAGVSQSPSNKVTEKGKDVELRCDPISGHTALYWYRQSLGQGLEFLIYFQGNSAPDKSGLPSDRFSAERTGGSVSTLTIQRTQQEDSAVYLCASSLMGNEKLFFGSGTQLSVL.

V and J are TRBV28 and TRBJ2-7; 7 bases agree with TRBD2. Germline V gene lookup returns CDR1 MDHEN and CDR2 SYDVKM. J lost 2 bases, V lost 8 bases, and 3 bases had no gene match. This CDR3 region has 12 residues. For the CDR3, the DNA is TGTGCCAGCCGGGACTATCCCTACGAGCAGTACTTC. Residues: CASRDYPYEQYF.

The chain is built from TRBV5-1 and TRBJ2-1; TRBD2 matches 8 bases. The J call may be wrong; the DNA end is better matched by TRBJ2-7. The CDR3 length is 14 residues. Germline lookup yields CDR1 SGHRS and CDR2 YFSETQ. The chain's CDR3 is CASSISGRVNEQYF. The CDR3 nucleotides are TGCGCCAGCAGCATAAGCGGGAGAGTTAATGAGCAGTACTTC.

Of note for this clonotype: An end of the junction does not agree with germline; a read error may underlie this. The chain joins TRBV20-1 to TRBJ2-2; D is uncertain. The germline V gene has CDR1 DFQATT and CDR2 SNEGSKA (reference sequence). The CDR3 covers 14 residues. In DNA, the CDR3 is TGCAGTGCTAGTGGTACAAGGAACGCCGGGGAGCTGTTTTTT. This sequence encodes CSASGTRNAGELFF.

In its sample, this clonotype was seen many times. V usage is TRBV30 and J usage is TRBJ2-7; 7 bases match TRBD2. Germline CDR1 GTSNPN, CDR2 SVGIG (reference sequence). V lost 6 bases and J lost 5; bases outside the gene matches: 10. There are 13 residues in the CDR3. The CDR3 region is CACLIGRWNEQYF. The CDR3 DNA reads as TGTGCCTGTCTAATCGGGAGGTGGAACGAGCAGTACTTC.

The rearrangement links TRBV3-1 to TRBJ1-6; no clear D gene. Germline CDR1 and CDR2: LGHDT and YNNKEL (reference sequence). This CDR3 has 13 amino acids. V lost 1 base, J lost 9 bases, and 7 bases lay in between. The CDR3 sequence: CASSQGWRSPLHF. As DNA, the CDR3 is TGTGCCAGCAGCCAAGGGTGGCGTTCACCCCTCCACTTT.

Remarks on this clonotype: Being one base from a much bigger clone, this may be a read error. V is TRBV12-3 or TRBV12-4 and J is TRBJ2-7, with 7 nucleotides matching TRBD1. This CDR3 spans 14 amino acids. The CDR3 coding sequence is TGTGCCGGCAGTTTCCGTCAGGGGGTCAGTGAGCAGTACTTC. Translating gives CAGSFRQGVSEQYF.

This clonotype appeared many times. The chain carries TRBV11-2 and TRBJ2-1, with D unresolved. CDR1 and CDR2 from the germline V gene are SGHAT and FQNNGV. The CDR3 has 15 amino acids. The germline V and J ends were trimmed by 5 bases and 0 bases, with 11 bases remaining between them. CDR3 sequence reads: CASSPGFSSYNEQFF. The CDR3 DNA is TGTGCCAGCAGCCCTGGATTCAGCTCCTACAATGAGCAGTTCTTC.

Many counts were recorded for this clonotype. The J gene is TRBJ2-1, the V gene TRBV7-9; D is tentatively TRBD1 or TRBD2 (5 bases each). This CDR3 region has 16 residues. V lost 3 bases and J 5 bases, leaving 17 bases between the germline ends. The germline CDR1 and CDR2 sequences are SEHNR and FQNEAQ (reference sequence). The CDR3 DNA follows: TGTGCCAGCAGCTTGCTTTCCGGGACCTGGCACAATGAGCAGTTCTTC. As protein: CASSLLSGTWHNEQFF. The full variable domain, completed using reference TRBV7-9 and TRBJ2-1, is DTGVSQNPRHKITKRGQNVTFRCDPISEHNRLYWYRQTLGQGPEFLTYFQNEAQLEKSRLLSDRFSAERPKGSFSTLEIQRTEQGDSAMYLCASSLLSGTWHNEQFFGPGTRLTVL.

In its sample, this clonotype was seen a few times. The CDR3 carries no conserved terminal phenylalanine or tryptophan, so it likely arises from a read error. The chain employs TRBV12-3 or TRBV12-4 and TRBJ1-2, with D tentatively TRBD1 (6 bases). Trimming took off 3 bases at V and 2 bases at J, with 13 bases between the two ends. CDR3 size: 15 residues. The CDR3 loop is CASSFMEGTNYGYTL. The CDR3 nucleotides read TGTGCCAGCAGTTTTATGGAAGGGACAAACTATGGCTACACCCTC.

This clonotype was seen a few times. The V and J genes are TRBV7-8 and TRBJ1-4; D call uncertain. The germline V gene encodes CDR1 SGHVS and CDR2 FQNEAQ. The CDR3 has 15 residues. Trimming removed 4 bases at V and 4 bases at J, with 13 bases between. CDR3 DNA sequence: TGTGCCAGCAGCTCTGGGCGATGGGGTAATGAAAAACTGTTTTTT. The encoded protein is CASSSGRWGNEKLFF.

This clonotype was observed many times. The rearrangement joins TRBV5-1 to TRBJ2-7; D is unresolved. Germline V lookup: CDR1 SGHRS, CDR2 YFSETQ. V was pared by 1 base and J by 3 bases, with 14 bases between. This CDR3 is 15 amino acids long. The CDR3 protein is CASSLRLQMIYEQYF. CDR3 coding DNA: TGCGCCAGCAGCTTGCGTTTACAGATGATCTACGAGCAGTACTTC.

There are many counts of this clonotype. V and J are TRBV28 and TRBJ1-4; tentative D call: TRBD1 (6 bases). The germline CDR1 and CDR2 sequences are MDHEN and SYDVKM. V gave up 6 bases and J gave up 7 bases, with 15 bases separating them. This CDR3 is built from 14 residues. CDR3 DNA: TGTGCCAGCAGGCCGCCACAGGGAGGTGAAAAACTGTTTTTT. It codes for CASRPPQGGEKLFF.

The V call is TRBV20-1, the J call TRBJ1-1; D possibly corresponds to TRBD1 (6 bases). V was shortened by 6 bases and J by 5 bases, with 28 bases between the two germline ends. In germline, CDR1 is DFQATT, CDR2 SNEGSKA (reference sequence). The CDR3 loop spans 17 amino acids. The CDR3: CSASATRGRPGETEAFF. In DNA form, the CDR3 reads TGCAGTGCAAGCGCCACACGGGGGCGCCCCGGGGAAACTGAAGCTTTCTTT.